Listed here are 6 T cell receptor beta chains from one sample, sequenced in a study of CD8 T cells in Susac syndrome. The authors reverse transcribed roughly 0.5 to 1 ug RNA with random hexamers. Each CDR3 protein is one row after TCRdb ran MiXCR on the immunoSEQ multiplex PCR reads. Here the sample spans about 120,000 distinct CDR3 sequences, approximately 90% being singletons. The sequencing sample was made of CD8+ T cells from PBMCs. These TCRs come from a human donor in good health.

The J gene is TRBJ2-3, the V gene TRBV29-1, with TRBD2 as a possible D gene (5 bases). V dropped 8 bases and J dropped 0 bases, with 6 bases sitting between them. There are 11 residues in the CDR3. From germline, CDR1 is SQVTM and CDR2 ANQGSEA. CDR3 DNA: TGCAGCAGCGGAAGCACAGATACGCAGTATTTT. As protein: CSSGSTDTQYF.

The J gene is TRBJ2-5, the V gene TRBV6-2 or TRBV6-3; D remains ambiguous. Trimming removed 6 bases at V and 5 bases at J, with 10 bases between. The CDR3 contains 12 residues. Germline lookup yields CDR1 MNHEY and CDR2 SVGEGT. The CDR3 DNA reads as TGTGCCAGCAGCAGGACCGAGGAGACCCAGTACTTC. Protein sequence: CASSRTEETQYF.

The J gene is TRBJ1-2, the V gene TRBV7-2, with D perhaps matching TRBD1 (6 bases). There are 13 residues in the CDR3. From germline, CDR1 is SGHTA and CDR2 FQGNSA. V lost 2 bases and J lost 3, with 7 bases in between. CDR3 region: CASSLSGDYGYTF. In DNA form, the CDR3 reads TGTGCCAGCAGCTTATCAGGGGACTATGGCTACACCTTC.

The J gene is TRBJ2-4, the V gene TRBV29-1; D not certain. V dropped 4 bases and J dropped 0 bases, with 13 bases sitting between them. This CDR3 comprises 15 residues. Germline V gene sequence: CDR1 SQVTM, CDR2 ANQGSEA. DNA for the CDR3: TGCAGCGTTGGATCAGGAGACATAGCCAAAAACATTCAGTACTTC. It is translated as CSVGSGDIAKNIQYF. The full variable domain, in which reference TRBV29-1 and TRBJ2-4 provide the parts outside the CDR3, is SAVISQKPSRDICQRGTSLTIQCQVDSQVTMMFWYRQQPGQSLTLIATANQGSEATYESGFVIDKFPISRPNLTFSTLTVSNMSPEDSSIYLCSVGSGDIAKNIQYFGAGTRLSVL.

The chain is built from TRBV18 and TRBJ2-1; TRBD2 might be the D (5 bases). Per the germline V gene, CDR1 is KGHSH and CDR2 is LQKENI. Trimming pared 2 bases from V and 0 bases from J, leaving 14 bases between. The CDR3 contains 17 residues. The CDR3 sequence: CASSPFRERGSYNEQFF. The CDR3 DNA sequence: TGTGCCAGCTCACCATTCCGGGAACGGGGCTCCTACAATGAGCAGTTCTTC.

The J gene is TRBJ2-1, the V gene TRBV25-1, with D perhaps TRBD1 (5 bases). Trimming cost V 2 bases and J 7 bases, with 15 bases left between them. CDR3 length equals 15 residues. Per the germline V gene, CDR1 is MGHDK and CDR2 is SYGVNS. The chain's CDR3 is CASSEGSEPGNEQFF. CDR3 sequence (DNA): TGTGCCAGCAGTGAAGGATCAGAGCCAGGGAATGAGCAGTTCTTC.